These 19 T cell receptor beta chains originate from one sample sequenced in a study of cytomegalovirus exposure and HLA in healthy donors (dated by TCRdb to 2016 to 2017). The protocol used for the library was the immunoSEQ multiplex PCR assay. The multiplex PCR relied on a mix of 60 forward primers for TCR Vbeta segments and 13 reverse primers for TCR Jbeta segments. TCRdb re-hosts the immuneACCESS table, in-frame sequences only. Its copies lack some clones; in the studies checked, an unresolved V gene accounts for under half of them, and the cause for the rest is not known. A total of about 160,000 clones appear in this sample, 75% of them only once. Jointly, the top ten make up less than 3% of the sample. Sequenced sample: PBMCs. These receptors all stem from a female donor in good health and CMV-seronegative.

This chain connects TRBV28 to TRBJ1-4; TRBD1 is a possible D gene (6 bases). Germline CDR1 and CDR2: MDHEN and SYDVKM. The V end was cut by 1 base, the J end by 3 bases, with 12 bases between. CDR3 length: 16 residues. The CDR3 protein is CASSLSLQGSNEKLFF. For the CDR3, the DNA is TGTGCCAGCAGTTTATCGTTACAGGGCTCTAATGAAAAACTGTTTTTT. Filled out from reference TRBV28 and TRBJ1-4, the complete variable domain reads DVKVTQSSRYLVKRTGEKVFLECVQDMDHENMFWYRQDPGLGLRLIYFSYDVKMKEKGDIPEGYSVSREKKERFSLILESASTNQTSMYLCASSLSLQGSNEKLFFGSGTQLSVL.

This chain uses TRBV5-1 with TRBJ1-2; D is unresolved. The CDR3 loop spans 13 amino acids. V was pared by 4 bases and J by 5 bases, with 12 bases between. Germline values: CDR1 SGHRS, CDR2 YFSETQ. CDR3 bases: TGCGCCAGCAGCCCGCGGAACACATATGGCTACACCTTC. Encoded protein: CASSPRNTYGYTF.

The genes are TRBV19 and TRBJ1-2; D is ambiguous. The CDR3 has 12 amino acids. V was clipped by 1 base and J by 11 bases, with 11 bases between them. Germline V gene data show CDR1 as LNHDA and CDR2 as SQIVND (reference sequence). The CDR3 DNA is TGTGCCAGTAGTATAGGGTCGAACGGGTACACCTTC. Protein product: CASSIGSNGYTF.

CDR3 sequence reads: CASSVLLEDTGELFF. CDR3 sequence (DNA): TGTGCCAGCAGCGTACTGCTAGAGGACACCGGGGAGCTGTTTTTT. This chain connects TRBV9 to TRBJ2-2; D gene uncertain. CDR3 length equals 15 residues. Germline V CDR1 and CDR2: SGDLS, YYNGEE. The germline V and J ends were trimmed by 1 base and 3 bases, with 10 bases remaining between them.

The J gene is TRBJ1-4, the V gene TRBV25-1; tentative D call: TRBD1 (6 bases). Between the trimmed V and J ends, which lost 2 bases and 7 bases, there was a span of 11 bases. CDR1 is MGHDK and CDR2 is SYGVNS in the germline V gene. This CDR3 spans 14 amino acids. The CDR3 protein is CASSEKGGFEKLFF. CDR3 nucleotide sequence: TGTGCCAGCAGTGAAAAAGGGGGTTTTGAAAAACTGTTTTTT.

V is TRBV6-5 and J is TRBJ1-6, with TRBD1 matching 9 bases. The V gene's germline CDR1 is MNHEY and CDR2 SVGAGI. The CDR3 totals 15 residues. Trimming removed 2 bases from V and 10 bases from J; junction bases left unmatched: 6. CDR3 residues: CASSYRGQGGSPLHF. CDR3 sequence (DNA): TGTGCCAGCAGTTACCGGGGACAGGGAGGATCACCCCTCCACTTT.

V and J are TRBV10-2 and TRBJ2-7, with 12 nucleotides matching TRBD2. Trimming at V came to 8 bases and at J to 1 base, leaving 18 bases not matched to a gene. CDR1 is WSHSY and CDR2 is SAAADI in the germline V gene. The length of the CDR3 is 19 residues. CDR3 coding DNA: TGCGCCAGCCTCTCGGGGGGGCTAGCGGGGGGGACCCCATCCTACGAGCAGTACTTC. Protein sequence: CASLSGGLAGGTPSYEQYF.

This clone was counted once. J is TRBJ1-5 and V is TRBV6-5; D remains unclear. Germline V CDR1 and CDR2: MNHEY, SVGAGI. The CDR3 is made up of 15 amino acids. Trimming removed 0 bases from V and 4 bases from J, with 10 bases in between. The CDR3 protein is CASSYSGNTNQPQHF. For the CDR3, the DNA is TGTGCCAGCAGTTACTCCGGGAACACAAATCAGCCCCAGCATTTT.

A note on this clone: A junction end diverges from the germline sequence, so it may reflect a read error. The chain joins TRBV7-2 to TRBJ2-4; D gene ambiguous. The CDR3 spans 14 residues. Germline CDR1 SGHTA, CDR2 FQGNSA. CDR3 DNA sequence: TGTGCCAGCAGCTTATTGGTAGAGAAAAGCATTCAGTACTTC. As protein: CASSLLVEKSIQYF.

This clone has more than one count but fewer than ten. The chain carries TRBV27 and TRBJ2-1; 7 bases are shared with TRBD1. CDR3 size: 17 residues. Germline loops: CDR1 MNHEY, CDR2 SMNVEV (reference sequence). V lost 4 bases to trimming and J lost 3 bases; unmatched junction nucleotides: 12. Written as DNA, the CDR3 is TGTGCCAGCAGTTCCGACAGGGTAAATCCCAGCTACAATGAGCAGTTCTTC. Amino acids: CASSSDRVNPSYNEQFF.

The chain has TRBV4-3 and TRBJ2-5; TRBD1 aligns across 8 bases. The J call may be mistaken, given a closer DNA end match to TRBJ2-7. The germline V gene has CDR1 LGHNA and CDR2 YSLEER. The CDR3 has 15 residues. The CDR3 here is CASSQVRDRYYEQYF. The CDR3 nucleotides read TGCGCCAGCAGCCAGGTCCGGGACAGGTACTACGAGCAGTACTTC.

The rearrangement links TRBV11-2 to TRBJ2-2; maybe TRBD2 (5 bases). Germline CDR1 is SGHAT and CDR2 is FQNNGV. The length of the CDR3 is 16 residues. Trimming left V 4 bases short and J 4 bases short, with 16 bases between. The CDR3 is CASSSLWPSGTGELFF. The DNA of the CDR3 is TGTGCCAGCAGCTCCTTGTGGCCCAGCGGCACCGGGGAGCTGTTTTTT.

The chain links TRBV7-6 to TRBJ1-1, with D maybe TRBD1 (6 bases). This CDR3 has 14 amino acids. Germline V gives CDR1 SGHVS, CDR2 FNYEAQ. Trimming took off 5 bases at V and 1 base at J, with 11 bases between the two ends. CDR3 nucleotide sequence: TGTGCCAGCAGCCCGGGACAAAAGAACACTGAAGCTTTCTTT. Residues: CASSPGQKNTEAFF.

This chain's CDR3 is CASSRIGGFNTEAFF. CDR3 DNA sequence: TGTGCCAGCAGCCGCATAGGCGGATTTAACACTGAAGCTTTCTTT. The V call is TRBV7-8, the J call TRBJ1-1; D gene ambiguous. V was cut by 5 bases and J by 2 bases, with 15 bases left in between. Germline CDR1 SGHVS, CDR2 FQNEAQ. This CDR3 contains 15 residues.

V and J are TRBV11-3 and TRBJ2-5; D not resolved. The CDR3 spans 13 residues. V gave up 5 bases and J gave up 2 bases, with 9 bases separating them. Per germline, CDR1 SGHNT and CDR2 YENEEA. The CDR3 DNA reads TGTGCCAGCAGCGAGGAAAGTCAAGAGACCCAGTACTTC. Protein product: CASSEESQETQYF. The full variable domain, in which reference TRBV11-3 and TRBJ2-5 provide the parts outside the CDR3, is EAGVVQSPRYKIIEKKQPVAFWCNPISGHNTLYWYLQNLGQGPELLIRYENEEAVDDSQLPKDRFSAERLKGVDSTLKIQPAELGDSAVYLCASSEESQETQYFGPGTRLLVL.

This clone was recorded a few times. V is TRBV18 and J is TRBJ1-1; maybe TRBD1 (5 bases). The CDR3 length is 13 residues. With 6 bases removed from V and 4 bases from J, the gap between germline ends came to 12 bases. In germline, CDR1 is KGHSH, CDR2 LQKENI. Here the CDR3 DNA reads TGTGCCAGCTCCCGCGGGGCGGGCACTGAAGCTTTCTTT. Amino acid sequence: CASSRGAGTEAFF.

The chain joins TRBV28 to TRBJ2-7; a possible D gene is TRBD2 (6 bases). The germline V gene encodes CDR1 MDHEN and CDR2 SYDVKM. The V and J ends lost 7 bases and 0 bases respectively, with 13 bases between them. The CDR3 totals 14 residues. As DNA, the CDR3 is TGTGCCAGCACCCCGGGACTCAGCTCCTACGAGCAGTACTTC. Translating it yields CASTPGLSSYEQYF.

About this clone itself: This sample includes further DNA sequences coding for the same CDR3. The CDR3 DNA follows: TGTGCCAGCAGCTTAGCGGGGGGAGGCAATGAGCAGTTCTTC. As protein: CASSLAGGGNEQFF. The V gene is TRBV7-3, the J gene TRBJ2-1; 8 bases line up with TRBD2. This CDR3 comprises 14 residues. The V gene end was trimmed by 2 bases and the J gene end by 6 bases; junction bases not matched to a gene: 3. Germline V lookup: CDR1 SGHTA, CDR2 FQGTGA. Combining the CDR3 with reference TRBV7-3 and TRBJ2-1 gives the whole variable domain GAGVSQTPSNKVTEKGKYVELRCDPISGHTALYWYRQSLGQGPEFLIYFQGTGAADDSGLPNDRFFAVRPEGSVSTLKIQRTERGDSAVYLCASSLAGGGNEQFFGPGTRLTVL.

The chain carries TRBV18 and TRBJ2-2; 10 bases are a match to TRBD1. Trimming removed 1 base from V and 7 bases from J; junction bases left unmatched: 6. The CDR3 covers 16 residues. CDR1 and CDR2 from the germline V gene are KGHSH and LQKENI. The CDR3 loop reads CASSPQRDRGHGELFF. In nucleotides, the CDR3 is TGTGCCAGCTCACCACAGCGGGACAGGGGCCACGGGGAGCTGTTTTTT.